The present TCR beta chain was sequenced within a study of T cell responses to AZD1222 COVID-19 vaccine. Background on the study: Analysis merged second doses at about 4 or about 12 weeks.

Using immunoSEQ multiplex PCR, the repertoire was profiled, and TCRdb retains in-frame clones only, with some absent. Of 45,000 to 60,000 clones in the sample, 70% to 90% are singletons; the top ten hold about 3.9%. Study-wide findings and caveats: Repertoire sampling happened only post peak T cell response. Seropositive AZD1222 recipients at baseline numbered only 5 or 6. Clonal diversity was possibly underestimated; the donors were predominantly white British and more often female.

Deletions cut 3 bases from V and 2 bases from J, with 10 bases between. Germline CDR1 and CDR2: MGHRA and YSYEKL. The CDR3 spans 14 residues. Comment on this clone: The antigen is unknown.

This sample comprised peripheral blood, obtained on day 0 of AZD1222 vaccination. This sequence joins TRBV4-1 and TRBJ1-2, with no clear D. The sequence came from an adult in good health. The CDR3 DNA reads TGCGCCAGCAGCCACCAGGTTGAGAACTATGGCTACACCTTC. Its translation is CASSHQVENYGYTF.